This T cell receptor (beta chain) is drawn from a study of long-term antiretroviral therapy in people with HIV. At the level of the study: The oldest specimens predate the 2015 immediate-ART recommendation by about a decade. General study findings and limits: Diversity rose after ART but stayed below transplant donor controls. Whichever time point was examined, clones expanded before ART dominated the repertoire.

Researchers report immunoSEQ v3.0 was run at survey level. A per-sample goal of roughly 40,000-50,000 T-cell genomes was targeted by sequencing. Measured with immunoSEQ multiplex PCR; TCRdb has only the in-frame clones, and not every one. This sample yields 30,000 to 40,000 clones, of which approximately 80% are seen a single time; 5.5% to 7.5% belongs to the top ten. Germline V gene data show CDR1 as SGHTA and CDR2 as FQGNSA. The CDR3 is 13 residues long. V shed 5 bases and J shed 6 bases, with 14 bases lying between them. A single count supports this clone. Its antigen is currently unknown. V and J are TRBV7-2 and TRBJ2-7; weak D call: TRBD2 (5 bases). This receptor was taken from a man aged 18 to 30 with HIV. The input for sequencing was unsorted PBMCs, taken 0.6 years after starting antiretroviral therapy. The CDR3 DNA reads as TGTGCCAGCAGCCTGCACGTCGCGGGCGAGCAGTACTTC. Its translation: CASSLHVAGEQYF.